This TCR beta chain was captured by sequencing in a study of T cell responses to AZD1222 COVID-19 vaccine. Broader study findings: Clonal diversity was possibly underestimated, and white British individuals and females predominated among donors. Sampling that yielded the repertoires occurred only after the peak T cell response. Two AZD1222 doses significantly raised spike-specific TCR breadth and depth over controls.

Assay used: immunoSEQ multiplex PCR; TCRdb lists only in-frame clones, some missing. The data show 92,000 or so clones, approximately 90% seen once. Timing groups of about 4 and about 12 weeks for second doses were pooled. Germline V gives CDR1 MGHRA, CDR2 YSYEKL. The length of the CDR3 is 14 residues. V was clipped by 4 bases and J by 2 bases; unmatched bases: 4. Remarks on this clone: Antigen unknown.

The sequencing used peripheral blood, collected 28 days after the second AZD1222 dose. This TCR derives from an adult who received the AZD1222 COVID-19 vaccine. The rearrangement links TRBV4-1 to TRBJ2-5; 7 nucleotides match TRBD1. CDR3 amino acids: CASSPRDRQETQYF. Written as DNA, the CDR3 is TGCGCCAGCAGCCCTCGGGACAGACAAGAGACCCAGTACTTC.